This is a list of T cell receptor beta chains from one sample in a study of OX40 agonist ivuxolimab in advanced cancers. Produced via immunoSEQ multiplex PCR; TCRdb's table is partial and in-frame only. Of about 62,000 clones in the sample, around 92% were seen once. Source: CD4+ or CD8+ T cells sorted from blood, taken in a trial of the OX40 agonist ivuxolimab. Receptors originate from an adult with an advanced solid tumor such as melanoma, head and neck, liver or kidney cancer. The CDR3 runs from the conserved cysteine through the conserved F or W. A D gene is named only where the DNA matches it firmly. Clone size is not always given. Where it is, it says once, few, many or a class for expanded clones.

abundance,j_gene,d_gene,v_gene,CDR3aa,CDR3nt
-,TRBJ1-1,-,TRBV27,CASSFIGTKAFF,TGTGCCAGCAGTTTTATAGGGACAAAAGCTTTCTTT
-,TRBJ2-5,-,TRBV25-1,CASSDWDSLETQYF,TGTGCCAGCAGTGATTGGGACTCTCTAGAGACCCAGTACTTC
-,TRBJ2-2,TRBD2,TRBV30,CAWGSGSVVGELFF,TGTGCCTGGGGAAGCGGGAGTGTTGTCGGGGAGCTGTTTTTT
-,TRBJ2-7,TRBD1,TRBV4-2,CASSSGQAVYEQYF,TGTGCCAGCAGCTCCGGACAGGCGGTCTACGAGCAGTACTTC
-,TRBJ2-7,-,TRBV30,CAWTGTLSYEQYF,TGTGCCTGGACGGGGACCCTCTCCTACGAGCAGTACTTC
once,TRBJ2-1,TRBD2,TRBV30,CAWTSGSIEQFF,TGTGCCTGGACTAGCGGGAGCATTGAGCAGTTCTTC
once,TRBJ1-5,-,TRBV27,CASSLEHSNQPQHF,TGTGCCAGCAGTTTGGAGCACAGCAATCAGCCCCAGCATTTT
-,TRBJ2-1,TRBD2,TRBV5-1,CASSLVGLAGALPYNEQFF,TGCGCCAGCAGCTTGGTGGGACTAGCGGGAGCCCTACCCTACAATGAGCAGTTCTTC
-,TRBJ2-5,TRBD1,TRBV10-3,CAIGDTGEETQYF,TGTGCCATCGGAGACACAGGGGAGGAGACCCAGTACTTC
-,TRBJ2-1,-,TRBV19,CASSIGGGNEQFF,TGTGCCAGTAGTATAGGAGGGGGCAATGAGCAGTTCTTC
-,TRBJ1-2,-,TRBV6-6,CASSSGGMNGYTF,TGTGCCAGCAGCTCGGGGGGGATGAATGGCTACACCTTC